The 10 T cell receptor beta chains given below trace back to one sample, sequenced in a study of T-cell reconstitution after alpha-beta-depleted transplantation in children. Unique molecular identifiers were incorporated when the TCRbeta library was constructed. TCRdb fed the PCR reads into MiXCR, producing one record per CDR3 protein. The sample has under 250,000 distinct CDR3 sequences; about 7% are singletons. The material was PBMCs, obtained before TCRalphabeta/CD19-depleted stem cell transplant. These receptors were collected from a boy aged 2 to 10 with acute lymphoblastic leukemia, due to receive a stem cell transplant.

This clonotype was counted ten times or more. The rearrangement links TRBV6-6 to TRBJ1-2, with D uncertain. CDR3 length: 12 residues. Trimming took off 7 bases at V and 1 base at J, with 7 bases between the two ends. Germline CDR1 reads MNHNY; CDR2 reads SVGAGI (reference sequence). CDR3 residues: CASNQDNYGYTF. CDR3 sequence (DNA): TGTGCCAGCAACCAGGATAACTATGGCTACACCTTC.

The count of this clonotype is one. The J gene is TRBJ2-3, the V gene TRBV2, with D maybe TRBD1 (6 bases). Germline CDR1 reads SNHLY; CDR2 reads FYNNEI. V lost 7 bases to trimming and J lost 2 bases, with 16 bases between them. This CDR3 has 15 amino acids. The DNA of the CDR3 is TGTGCCAGCAAAATGGGAACAGGGCCCACAGATACGCAGTATTTT. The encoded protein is CASKMGTGPTDTQYF.

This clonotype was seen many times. CDR3 DNA: TGTGCCAGCAGCTTAGGGGGCAGGGGGCACTATGGCTACACCTTC. This codes for CASSLGGRGHYGYTF. V gene TRBV11-2 combines with J gene TRBJ1-2; TRBD1 matches at 8 bases. The V segment lost 1 base and the J segment 3 bases; nucleotides outside the gene matches: 4. CDR3 size: 15 residues. Looked up from germline, CDR1 is SGHAT and CDR2 is FQNNGV.

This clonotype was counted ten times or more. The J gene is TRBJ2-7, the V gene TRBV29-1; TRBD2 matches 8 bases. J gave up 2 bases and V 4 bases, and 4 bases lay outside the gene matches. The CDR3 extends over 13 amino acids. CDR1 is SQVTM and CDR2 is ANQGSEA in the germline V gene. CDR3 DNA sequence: TGCAGCGTTGGTAGCGGGACGGCCTACGAGCAGTACTTC. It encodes CSVGSGTAYEQYF.

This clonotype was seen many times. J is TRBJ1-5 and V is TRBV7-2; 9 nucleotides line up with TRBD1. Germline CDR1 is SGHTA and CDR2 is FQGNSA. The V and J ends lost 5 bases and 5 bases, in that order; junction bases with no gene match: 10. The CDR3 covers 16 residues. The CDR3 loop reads CASSPFGTGPHQPQHF. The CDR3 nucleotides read TGTGCCAGCAGCCCGTTCGGGACAGGGCCGCATCAGCCCCAGCATTTT.

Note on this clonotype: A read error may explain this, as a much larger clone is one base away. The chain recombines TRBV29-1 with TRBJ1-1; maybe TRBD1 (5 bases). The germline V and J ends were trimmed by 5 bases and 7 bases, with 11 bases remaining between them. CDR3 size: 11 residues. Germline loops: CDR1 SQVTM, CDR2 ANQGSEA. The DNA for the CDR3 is TGCAGCGTTAGACATGGGGGTGAAGCTTTCTTT. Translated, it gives CSVRHGGEAFF.

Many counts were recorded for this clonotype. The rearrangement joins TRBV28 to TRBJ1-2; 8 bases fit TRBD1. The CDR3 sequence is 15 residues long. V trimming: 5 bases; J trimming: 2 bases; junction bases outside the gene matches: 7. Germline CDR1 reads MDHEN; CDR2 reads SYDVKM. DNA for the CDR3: TGTGCCAGCAGTACCGGACAGGGTAACAACTATGGCTACACCTTC. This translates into CASSTGQGNNYGYTF.

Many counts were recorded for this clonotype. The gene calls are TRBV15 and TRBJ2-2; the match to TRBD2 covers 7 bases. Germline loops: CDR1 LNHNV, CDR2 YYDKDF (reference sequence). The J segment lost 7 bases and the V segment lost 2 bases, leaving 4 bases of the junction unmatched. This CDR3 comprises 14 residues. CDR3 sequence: CATSRPGLDGELFF. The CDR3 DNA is TGTGCCACCAGCAGACCCGGACTAGACGGGGAGCTGTTTTTT.

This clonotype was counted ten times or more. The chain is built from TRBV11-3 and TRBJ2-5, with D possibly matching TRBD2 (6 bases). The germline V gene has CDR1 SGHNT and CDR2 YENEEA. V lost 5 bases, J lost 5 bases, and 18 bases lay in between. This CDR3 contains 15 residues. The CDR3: CASSRPGRAGETQYF. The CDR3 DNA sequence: TGTGCCAGCAGCCGACCCGGACGGGCGGGGGAGACCCAGTACTTC.

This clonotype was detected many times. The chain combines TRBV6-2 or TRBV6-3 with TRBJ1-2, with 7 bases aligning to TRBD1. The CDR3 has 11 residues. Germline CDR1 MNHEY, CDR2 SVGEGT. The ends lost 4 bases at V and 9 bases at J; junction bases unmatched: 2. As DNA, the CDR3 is TGTGCCAGCAGTTCGGACAGGCGCTACACCTTC. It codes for CASSSDRRYTF.